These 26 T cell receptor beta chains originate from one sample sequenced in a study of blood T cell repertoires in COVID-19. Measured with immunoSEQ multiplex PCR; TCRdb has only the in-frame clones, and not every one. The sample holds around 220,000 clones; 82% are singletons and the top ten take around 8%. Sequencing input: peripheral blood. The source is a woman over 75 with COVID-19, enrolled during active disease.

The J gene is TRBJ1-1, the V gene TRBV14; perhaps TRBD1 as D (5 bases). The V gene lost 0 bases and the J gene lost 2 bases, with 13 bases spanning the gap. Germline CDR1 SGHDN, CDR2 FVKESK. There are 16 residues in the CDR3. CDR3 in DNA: TGTGCCAGCAGCCAAGATCGGCTCAGGGTAAACACTGAAGCTTTCTTT. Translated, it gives CASSQDRLRVNTEAFF.

The CDR3 loop reads CASTRSGRAVTDTQYF. The CDR3 nucleotides read TGTGCCAGCACAAGGAGCGGGAGGGCTGTCACAGATACGCAGTATTTT. This chain links TRBV5-4 with TRBJ2-3; the match to TRBD2 covers 10 bases. From germline, CDR1 is SGHNT and CDR2 YYREEE (reference sequence). CDR3 length: 16 amino acids. Unmatched junction bases numbered 9, after V lost 6 bases and J lost 2 bases.

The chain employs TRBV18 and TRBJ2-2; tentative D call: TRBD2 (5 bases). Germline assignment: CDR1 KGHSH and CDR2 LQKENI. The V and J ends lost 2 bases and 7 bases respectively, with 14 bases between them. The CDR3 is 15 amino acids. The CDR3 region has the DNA TGTGCCAGCTCACCAGTCCTAGCTTCGGGCGGGGAGCTGTTTTTT. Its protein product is CASSPVLASGGELFF.

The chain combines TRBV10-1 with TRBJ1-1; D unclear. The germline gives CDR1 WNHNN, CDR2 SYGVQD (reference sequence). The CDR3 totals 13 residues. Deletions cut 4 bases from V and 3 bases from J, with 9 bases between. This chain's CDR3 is CASSASVYTEAFF. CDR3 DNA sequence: TGCGCCAGCAGTGCGAGCGTGTACACTGAAGCTTTCTTT.

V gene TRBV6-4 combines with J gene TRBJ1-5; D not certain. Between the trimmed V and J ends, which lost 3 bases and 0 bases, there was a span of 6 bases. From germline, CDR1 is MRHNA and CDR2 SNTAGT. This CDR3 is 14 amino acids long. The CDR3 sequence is CASSENSSNQPQHF. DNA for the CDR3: TGTGCCAGCAGTGAAAACAGTAGCAATCAGCCCCAGCATTTT.

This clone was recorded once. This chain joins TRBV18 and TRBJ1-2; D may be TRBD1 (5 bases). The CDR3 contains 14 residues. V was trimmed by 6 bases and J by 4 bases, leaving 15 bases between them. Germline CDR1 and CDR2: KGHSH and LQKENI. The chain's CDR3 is CASSPNGGGYGYTF. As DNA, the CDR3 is TGTGCCAGCTCGCCAAACGGGGGGGGCTATGGCTACACCTTC.

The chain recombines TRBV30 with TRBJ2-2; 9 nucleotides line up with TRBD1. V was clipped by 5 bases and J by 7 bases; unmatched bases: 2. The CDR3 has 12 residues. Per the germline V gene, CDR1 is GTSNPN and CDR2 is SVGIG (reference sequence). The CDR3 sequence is CAWDRGDGELFF. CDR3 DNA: TGTGCCTGGGACAGGGGGGACGGGGAGCTGTTTTTT.

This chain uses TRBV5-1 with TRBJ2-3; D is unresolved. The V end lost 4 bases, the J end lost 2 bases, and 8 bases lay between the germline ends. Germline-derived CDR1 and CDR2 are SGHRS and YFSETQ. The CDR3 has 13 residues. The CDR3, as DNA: TGCGCCAGCAGCCTAGACTCCACAGATACGCAGTATTTT. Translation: CASSLDSTDTQYF.

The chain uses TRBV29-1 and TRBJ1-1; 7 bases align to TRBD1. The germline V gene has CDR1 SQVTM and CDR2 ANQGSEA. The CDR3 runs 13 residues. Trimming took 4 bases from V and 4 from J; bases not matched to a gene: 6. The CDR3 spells CSVATGLSTEAFF. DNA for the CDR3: TGCAGCGTTGCGACAGGGTTGAGCACTGAAGCTTTCTTT.

In DNA form, the CDR3 reads TGTGCCAGTAGAGAGATGAATCAGCCCCAGCATTTT. Translated, it gives CASREMNQPQHF. The chain employs TRBV19 and TRBJ1-5; no definite D call. Deletions cut 6 bases from V and 4 bases from J, with 7 bases between. This CDR3 contains 12 residues. CDR1 is LNHDA, CDR2 SQIVND, per germline (reference sequence).

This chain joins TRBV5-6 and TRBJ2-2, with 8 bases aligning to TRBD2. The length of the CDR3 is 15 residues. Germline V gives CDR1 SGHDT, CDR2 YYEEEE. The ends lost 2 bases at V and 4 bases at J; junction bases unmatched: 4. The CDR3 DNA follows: TGTGCCAGCAGCTTTCGGGGGGGCCGCACCGGGGAGCTGTTTTTT. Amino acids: CASSFRGGRTGELFF.

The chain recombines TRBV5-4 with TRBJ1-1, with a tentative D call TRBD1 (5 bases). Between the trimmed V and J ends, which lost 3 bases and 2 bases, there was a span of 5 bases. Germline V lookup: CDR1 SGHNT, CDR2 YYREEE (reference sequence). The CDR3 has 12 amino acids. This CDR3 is CASSWGNTEAFF. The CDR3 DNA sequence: TGTGCCAGCAGCTGGGGCAACACTGAAGCTTTCTTT.

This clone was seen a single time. The CDR3 DNA reads TGTGCCAGTAGTCTTCAGGGACAGGGGAGCTATGGCTACACCTTC. Translated, it gives CASSLQGQGSYGYTF. The chain couples TRBV19 to TRBJ1-2; 10 nucleotides match TRBD1. The germline CDR1 and CDR2 sequences are LNHDA and SQIVND (reference sequence). The J segment lost 4 bases and the V segment lost 5 bases, leaving 7 bases of the junction unmatched. The CDR3 consists of 15 residues.

The CDR3 sequence is CASRRQGEDYGYTF. CDR3 nucleotides: TGTGCCAGCAGGAGACAGGGTGAAGACTATGGCTACACCTTC. This chain connects TRBV6-5 to TRBJ1-2; 7 bases agree with TRBD1. Trimming at V came to 6 bases and at J to 3 bases, leaving 7 bases not matched to a gene. The CDR3 length is 14 residues. Germline V gene sequence: CDR1 MNHEY, CDR2 SVGAGI.

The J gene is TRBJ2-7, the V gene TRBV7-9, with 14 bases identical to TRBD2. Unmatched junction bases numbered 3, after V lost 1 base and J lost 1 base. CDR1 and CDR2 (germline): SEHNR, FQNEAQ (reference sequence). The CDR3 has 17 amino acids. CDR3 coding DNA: TGTGCCAGCAGCTTAGGGACTAGCGGGGGGCCATCCTACGAGCAGTACTTC. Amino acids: CASSLGTSGGPSYEQYF.

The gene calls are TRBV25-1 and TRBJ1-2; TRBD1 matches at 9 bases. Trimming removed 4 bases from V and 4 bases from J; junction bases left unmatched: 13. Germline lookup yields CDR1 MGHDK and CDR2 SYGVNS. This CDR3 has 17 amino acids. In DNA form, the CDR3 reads TGTGCCAGCAGTGCCCGGGACAGGGTTGGGGCCTCCTATGGCTACACCTTC. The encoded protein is CASSARDRVGASYGYTF.

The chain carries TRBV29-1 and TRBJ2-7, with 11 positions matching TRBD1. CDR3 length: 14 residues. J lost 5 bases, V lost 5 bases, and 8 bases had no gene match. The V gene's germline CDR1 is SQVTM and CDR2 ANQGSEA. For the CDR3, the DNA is TGCAGCGTTCGCGGACAGGGGGCGTCGGACGAGCAGTACTTC. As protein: CSVRGQGASDEQYF.

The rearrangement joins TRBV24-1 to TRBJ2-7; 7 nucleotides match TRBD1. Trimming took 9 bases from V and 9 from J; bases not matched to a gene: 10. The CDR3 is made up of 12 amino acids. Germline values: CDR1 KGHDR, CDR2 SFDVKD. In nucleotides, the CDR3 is TGTGCCACCCGGGACAGCATACGAGGGCAGTACTTC. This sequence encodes CATRDSIRGQYF.

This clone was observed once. The CDR3 DNA is TGTGCCAGCAGCCAAGTAGGACAGTCCTTGATCTACACCTTC. Amino acids: CASSQVGQSLIYTF. V is TRBV3-1 (or the pseudogene TRBV3-2) and J is TRBJ1-2; possibly TRBD1 for D (6 bases). Germline CDR1 is LGHDT and CDR2 is YNNKEL (reference sequence). This CDR3 spans 14 amino acids. Trimming stripped 1 base from V and 10 bases from J, with 16 bases between.

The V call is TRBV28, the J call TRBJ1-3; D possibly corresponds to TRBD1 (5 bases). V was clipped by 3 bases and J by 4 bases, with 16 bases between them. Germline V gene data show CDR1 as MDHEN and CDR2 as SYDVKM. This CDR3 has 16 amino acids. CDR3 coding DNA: TGTGCCAGCAGTTTCCCCGGGCAGGGTGCGGGAAACACCATATATTTT. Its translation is CASSFPGQGAGNTIYF.

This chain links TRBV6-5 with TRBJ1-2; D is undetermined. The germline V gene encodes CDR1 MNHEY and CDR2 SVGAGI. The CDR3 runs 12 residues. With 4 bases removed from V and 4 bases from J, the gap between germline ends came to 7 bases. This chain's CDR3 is CASSSQVYGYTF. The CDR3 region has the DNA TGTGCCAGCAGTTCCCAGGTCTATGGCTACACCTTC.

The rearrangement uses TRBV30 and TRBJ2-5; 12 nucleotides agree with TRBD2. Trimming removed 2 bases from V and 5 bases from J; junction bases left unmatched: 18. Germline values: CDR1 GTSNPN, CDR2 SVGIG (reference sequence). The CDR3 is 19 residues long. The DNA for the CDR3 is TGTGCCTGGAGTTTTCCGACTAGCGGGGGAAGCGGTAGAGAGGAGACCCAGTACTTC. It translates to CAWSFPTSGGSGREETQYF.

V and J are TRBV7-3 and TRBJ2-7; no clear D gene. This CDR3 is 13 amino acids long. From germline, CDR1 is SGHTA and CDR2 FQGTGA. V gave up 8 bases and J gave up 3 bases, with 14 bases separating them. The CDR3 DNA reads TGTGCCAGCGCGCCAGAGGTGGGCTACGAGCAGTACTTC. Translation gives CASAPEVGYEQYF.

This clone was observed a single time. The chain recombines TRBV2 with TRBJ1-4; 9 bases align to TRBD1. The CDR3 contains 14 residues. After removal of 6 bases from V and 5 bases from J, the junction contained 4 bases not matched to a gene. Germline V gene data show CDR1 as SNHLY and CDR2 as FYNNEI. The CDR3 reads CASSRQGGNEKLFF. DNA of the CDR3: TGTGCCAGCAGCCGACAGGGGGGGAATGAAAAACTGTTTTTT.

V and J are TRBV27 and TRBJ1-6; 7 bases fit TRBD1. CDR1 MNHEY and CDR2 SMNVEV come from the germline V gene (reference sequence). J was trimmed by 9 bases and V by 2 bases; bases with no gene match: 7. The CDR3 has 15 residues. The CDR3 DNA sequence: TGTGCCAGCAGTTTAGATTGGACAGGAGGTTCACCCCTCCACTTT. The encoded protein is CASSLDWTGGSPLHF.

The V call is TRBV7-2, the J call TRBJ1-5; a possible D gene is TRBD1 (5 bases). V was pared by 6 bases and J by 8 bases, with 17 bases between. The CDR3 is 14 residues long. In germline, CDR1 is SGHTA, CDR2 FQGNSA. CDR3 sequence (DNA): TGTGCCAGCAGTTGGGATGGGGGGTTGGAGCCCCAGCATTTT. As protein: CASSWDGGLEPQHF.